The rows below give T cell receptor beta chains drawn from one sample of a study of identical twins. TCRdb re-analysed the 5' RACE reads in MiXCR, keeping a single row per CDR3 protein. The sample lists about 810,000 distinct CDR3 sequences; over 9% were seen once. Another study also made use of these data, one on yellow fever vaccine responses in identical twins.

Sequencing was carried out using PBMCs. These receptors were taken from a woman aged 18-35 years in good health. The CDR3 runs from the conserved cysteine through the conserved F or W. A D gene is named only where the DNA matches it firmly. Rows give clone size only sometimes, using once, few, many, or a class for an expanded clone.

TRBV5-1	few	NA	TRBJ1-1	CASSFVTGLNTEAFF	TGCGCCAGCAGCTTCGTGACAGGCCTGAACACTGAAGCTTTCTTT
TRBV12-3/TRBV12-4	NA	TRBD2	TRBJ2-5	CASSSGLVYQETQYF	TGTGCCAGCAGTTCGGGACTAGTGTACCAAGAGACCCAGTACTTC
TRBV28	NA	NA	TRBJ2-4	CASTAGGDFYF	TGTGCCAGCACCGCCGGAGGGGACTTTTACTTC
TRBV12-3/TRBV12-4	NA	TRBD2	TRBJ2-3	CASSLAGALPDTQYF	TGTGCCAGCAGTTTGGCGGGAGCTCTCCCAGATACGCAGTATTTT
TRBV14	NA	NA	TRBJ2-7	CASSQGRVYEQYF	TGTGCCAGCAGCCAAGGCAGGGTCTACGAGCAGTACTTC
TRBV24-1	few	NA	TRBJ1-2	CATSDRTQGLGYTF	TGTGCCACCAGTGATCGGACACAGGGCCTTGGCTACACCTTC
TRBV29-1	NA	NA	TRBJ2-7	CSVVLPGRGSESSYEQYF	TGCAGCGTTGTGCTACCCGGTCGGGGGAGCGAGAGCTCCTACGAGCAGTACTTC
TRBV9	NA	TRBD1	TRBJ2-7	CASSLRDRYNEQYF	TGTGCCAGCAGCCTCCGGGACAGGTATAACGAGCAGTACTTC
TRBV5-6	few	TRBD2	TRBJ2-7	CASSLAFGLAGSPYEQYF	TGTGCCAGCAGCTTGGCCTTTGGCCTAGCGGGCAGCCCCTACGAGCAGTACTTC
TRBV4-1	NA	TRBD2	TRBJ2-3	CASSQLAGVVDTQYF	TGCGCCAGCAGCCAACTAGCGGGAGTTGTAGATACGCAGTATTTT
TRBV6-1	NA	TRBD2	TRBJ2-7	CASSPGLAGASSYEQYF	TGTGCCAGCAGCCCCGGTCTAGCGGGTGCTAGCTCCTACGAGCAGTACTTC
TRBV6-5	once	NA	TRBJ2-3	CASSLQRNPPDTQYF	TGTGCCAGCAGTCTACAGCGAAACCCCCCAGATACGCAGTATTTT
TRBV9	NA	NA	TRBJ2-3	CASSVVGYEDTQYF	TGTGCCAGCAGCGTAGTGGGGTACGAAGATACGCAGTATTTT
TRBV7-9	NA	NA	TRBJ1-6	CASSSESYNSPLHF	TGTGCCAGCAGTTCAGAATCCTATAATTCACCCCTCCACTTT
TRBV20-1	NA	TRBD1	TRBJ2-2	CSAPSTGTANTGELFF	TGCAGTGCTCCCTCTACCGGGACAGCGAACACCGGGGAGCTGTTTTTT
TRBV12-3/TRBV12-4	many	NA	TRBJ2-7	CASSLSGIHEQYF	TGTGCCAGCAGTTTATCGGGGATCCACGAGCAGTACTTC
TRBV20-1	NA	NA	TRBJ2-7	CSASPTGIPSYEQYF	TGCAGTGCTTCCCCGACCGGGATACCCTCCTACGAGCAGTACTTC
TRBV28	many	NA	TRBJ2-3	CASSVRGTDTQYF	TGTGCCAGCAGTGTCCGGGGGACAGATACGCAGTATTTT
TRBV28	few	NA	TRBJ1-5	CASSFGTYSNQPQHF	TGTGCCAGCAGTTTCGGGACATATAGCAATCAGCCCCAGCATTTT
TRBV12-3/TRBV12-4	many	NA	TRBJ2-2	CASSFVGANTGELFF	TGTGCCAGCAGTTTTGTGGGGGCGAACACCGGGGAGCTGTTTTTT
TRBV5-1	NA	NA	TRBJ1-2	CASSPFTRPGTF	TGCGCCAGCAGCCCCTTCACCCGTCCTGGGACCTTC
TRBV28	few	NA	TRBJ2-7	CASSYSLGRLRQTSYEQYF	TGTGCCAGCAGTTATAGTCTAGGGCGCCTCCGCCAGACCTCCTACGAGCAGTACTTC
TRBV2	many	TRBD2	TRBJ2-5	CASRKVPGLAVLETQYF	TGTGCCAGCAGAAAAGTACCGGGACTAGCGGTTCTGGAGACCCAGTACTTC
TRBV5-1	once	TRBD2	TRBJ2-7	CASSHNWLAGAYEQYF	TGCGCCAGCAGCCACAATTGGCTAGCGGGAGCCTACGAGCAGTACTTC
TRBV5-4	NA	TRBD2	TRBJ2-3	CASIPGLADTDTQYF	TGTGCCAGCATCCCCGGACTAGCGGACACAGATACGCAGTATTTT
TRBV7-9	few	NA	TRBJ2-3	CASAGPKLLYTQYF	TGTGCCAGCGCAGGCCCGAAGCTATTGTATACGCAGTATTTT
TRBV11-2	many	NA	TRBJ2-2	CASSPSPQRQYNTGELFF	TGTGCCAGCAGCCCGAGTCCACAACGACAGTACAACACCGGGGAGCTGTTTTTT